Shown below are 26 T cell receptor beta chains from a single sample sequenced in a study of T cell responses to AZD1222 COVID-19 vaccine. Libraries were prepared by immunoSEQ multiplex PCR; TCRdb keeps only in-frame clonotypes and omits some of them. The repertoire holds around 110,000 clones, with more than 80% as singletons. The source was peripheral blood, collected on day 0 of AZD1222 vaccination. The receptors stem from an adult in good health.

This chain joins TRBV7-6 and TRBJ2-7, with TRBD1 identical over 7 bases. From germline, CDR1 is SGHVS and CDR2 FNYEAQ. The V and J ends lost 5 bases and 6 bases, in that order; junction bases with no gene match: 7. This CDR3 contains 13 residues. CDR3 protein: CASSRQGVSEQYF. CDR3 sequence (DNA): TGTGCCAGCAGCCGACAGGGCGTTAGCGAGCAGTACTTC.

The chain has TRBV7-8 and TRBJ1-5; unclear D gene. The length of the CDR3 is 13 residues. CDR1 is SGHVS and CDR2 is FQNEAQ in the germline V gene. The germline V and J ends were trimmed by 7 bases and 0 bases, with 7 bases remaining between them. The CDR3 DNA is TGTGCCAGCAACCTCGATAGCAATCAGCCCCAGCATTTT. Amino acids: CASNLDSNQPQHF.

The gene calls are TRBV18 and TRBJ2-2; 10 nucleotides line up with TRBD2. Germline V gives CDR1 KGHSH, CDR2 LQKENI. CDR3 size: 15 residues. The ends lost 4 bases at V and 5 bases at J; junction bases unmatched: 4. The CDR3 DNA follows: TGTGCCAGCTCACTATTGGGACTAGCGACCGGGGAGCTGTTTTTT. Its protein product is CASSLLGLATGELFF. Looking up the rest from reference TRBV18 and TRBJ2-2 gives the full variable domain: NAGVMQNPRHLVRRRGQEARLRCSPMKGHSHVYWYRQLPEEGLKFMVYLQKENIIDESGMPKERFSAEFPKEGPSILRIQQVVRGDSAAYFCASSLLGLATGELFFGEGSRLTVL.

The rearrangement uses TRBV7-2 and TRBJ1-2; tentative D call: TRBD1 (5 bases). The ends were cut back, 1 base at V and 7 bases at J, with 16 bases in the middle. Germline values: CDR1 SGHTA, CDR2 FQGNSA. This CDR3 contains 15 residues. The DNA of the CDR3 is TGTGCCAGCAGCTTAGTTGGCACCCTGGGGGGTGGCTACACCTTC. Translation: CASSLVGTLGGGYTF.

This clone occurred a few times. The chain employs TRBV6-5 and TRBJ1-5, with D possibly matching TRBD1 (5 bases). The germline V gene has CDR1 MNHEY and CDR2 SVGAGI. This CDR3 spans 14 amino acids. V lost 4 bases to trimming and J lost 6 bases, with 13 bases between them. The CDR3 here is CASSFGQVGQPQHF. In nucleotides, the CDR3 is TGTGCCAGCAGTTTCGGACAAGTTGGTCAGCCCCAGCATTTT.

This clone was seen just once. The chain couples TRBV28 to TRBJ2-7; D could derive from TRBD1 or TRBD2 (5 bases each). This CDR3 has 16 amino acids. Trimming removed 4 bases from V and 3 bases from J, with 19 bases in between. The V gene's germline CDR1 is MDHEN and CDR2 SYDVKM. The CDR3 bases are TGTGCCAGCAGTTCGCTCCCGGGACGGGTAAACTACGAGCAGTACTTC. It yields the protein CASSSLPGRVNYEQYF.

The chain links TRBV7-9 to TRBJ1-6; the match to TRBD1 covers 7 bases. Germline trimming cut 6 bases from V and 5 bases from J; bases unmatched to any gene: 1. CDR3 length equals 13 residues. Per germline, CDR1 SEHNR and CDR2 FQNEAQ (reference sequence). The chain's CDR3 is CASRGQNNSPLHF. The CDR3 nucleotides read TGTGCCAGCAGGGGACAGAATAATTCACCCCTCCACTTT.

The chain carries TRBV3-1 (or the pseudogene TRBV3-2) and TRBJ1-5; D gene unclear. The CDR3 has 14 amino acids. Looked up from germline, CDR1 is LGHDT and CDR2 is YNNKEL (reference sequence). V was trimmed by 1 base and J by 6 bases, leaving 10 bases between them. CDR3 sequence (DNA): TGTGCCAGCAGCCAAGTCTTCGACGGTCAGCCCCAGCATTTT. Its translation is CASSQVFDGQPQHF.

The DNA of the CDR3 is TGTGCCAGCAGCTCACCGGGACTAGCGATCTACGAGCAGTACTTC. The encoded protein is CASSSPGLAIYEQYF. The chain couples TRBV7-2 to TRBJ2-7; 10 nucleotides align to TRBD2. Germline V lookup: CDR1 SGHTA, CDR2 FQGNSA. The CDR3 has 15 amino acids. V trimming: 4 bases; J trimming: 3 bases; junction bases outside the gene matches: 6.

This clone has only one observation. At one end the junction does not follow the germline gene, possibly because of a read error. The CDR3 reads CGTSPNEQFF. Here the CDR3 DNA reads TGCGGGACTAGCCCGAATGAGCAGTTCTTC. The rearrangement joins TRBV2 to TRBJ2-1; 9 bases are shared with TRBD2. The germline gives CDR1 SNHLY, CDR2 FYNNEI. The CDR3 loop spans 10 amino acids.

The chain carries TRBV7-9 and TRBJ2-5; D call uncertain. This CDR3 has 16 amino acids. CDR1 SEHNR and CDR2 FQNEAQ come from the germline V gene (reference sequence). V dropped 2 bases and J dropped 1 base, with 14 bases sitting between them. The CDR3 reads CASSLLGQESQETQYF. DNA for the CDR3: TGTGCCAGCAGCTTATTGGGCCAGGAGAGCCAAGAGACCCAGTACTTC.

V gene TRBV7-9 combines with J gene TRBJ2-3, with 11 bases matching TRBD2. CDR1 and CDR2 (germline): SEHNR, FQNEAQ (reference sequence). Losses at the gene ends were 10 bases for V and 0 bases for J; bases not matched to a gene: 6. The CDR3 has 15 residues. In DNA form, the CDR3 reads TGTGCCATCGCACCTAGCGGGGGGAGCACAGATACGCAGTATTTT. As protein: CAIAPSGGSTDTQYF.

This clone was seen a few times. The genes are TRBV10-1 and TRBJ2-1; 9 positions match TRBD1. The germline V gene encodes CDR1 WNHNN and CDR2 SYGVQD (reference sequence). V lost 6 bases and J lost 0; bases outside the gene matches: 9. CDR3 length: 17 amino acids. CDR3 nucleotide sequence: TGCGCCAGCAGACCCGGACAGGGGCCAGGCTCCTACAATGAGCAGTTCTTC. Its protein product is CASRPGQGPGSYNEQFF.

As concerns this clone: The sample has other DNA sequences that encode this CDR3 too. The chain carries TRBV11-3 and TRBJ1-1; D is uncertain. V lost 3 bases and J 1 base, leaving 6 bases between the germline ends. The CDR3 is 13 amino acids. The germline V gene has CDR1 SGHNT and CDR2 YENEEA. The CDR3 DNA reads TGTGCCAGCAGCTTCAGGCGGAACACTGAAGCTTTCTTT. Translating it yields CASSFRRNTEAFF. The whole variable domain, remainder taken from reference TRBV11-3 and TRBJ1-1, is EAGVVQSPRYKIIEKKQPVAFWCNPISGHNTLYWYLQNLGQGPELLIRYENEEAVDDSQLPKDRFSAERLKGVDSTLKIQPAELGDSAVYLCASSFRRNTEAFFGQGTRLTVV.

J is TRBJ1-4 and V is TRBV27; 7 bases are a match to TRBD1. Germline V gives CDR1 MNHEY, CDR2 SMNVEV (reference sequence). V lost 5 bases, J lost 0 bases, and 3 bases stayed unmatched. There are 15 residues in the CDR3. DNA of the CDR3: TGTGCCAGCAGTCCAGGGGGTGCAACTAATGAAAAACTGTTTTTT. Translation gives CASSPGGATNEKLFF.

V and J are TRBV9 and TRBJ2-2, with D perhaps TRBD1 or TRBD2 (5 bases each). Between the trimmed V and J ends, which lost 5 bases and 3 bases, there was a span of 17 bases. CDR3 size: 16 residues. CDR1 and CDR2 (germline): SGDLS, YYNGEE. The CDR3 nucleotides read TGTGCCAGCAGTCCCCCGGCTATGGGGGACACCGGGGAGCTGTTTTTT. This gives the protein CASSPPAMGDTGELFF.

This clone was recorded once. The J gene is TRBJ1-2, the V gene TRBV13; 10 bases align to TRBD1. The CDR3 contains 15 residues. Trimming took 4 bases from V and 5 from J; bases not matched to a gene: 7. Germline V gives CDR1 PRHDT, CDR2 FYEKMQ (reference sequence). CDR3 residues: CASSSQTGGVYGYTF. The DNA of the CDR3 is TGTGCCAGCAGCTCCCAGACAGGGGGCGTATATGGCTACACCTTC.

The chain is built from TRBV5-6 and TRBJ1-2; D possibly corresponds to TRBD1 (5 bases). Trimming removed 4 bases at V and 2 bases at J, with 15 bases between. Germline loops: CDR1 SGHDT, CDR2 YYEEEE. This CDR3 comprises 15 residues. CDR3 sequence (DNA): TGTGCCAGCAGCGCGGTTCGGGACCGCAACTATGGCTACACCTTC. This codes for CASSAVRDRNYGYTF.

The rearrangement links TRBV15 to TRBJ1-2; D is possibly TRBD1 (6 bases). The CDR3 consists of 13 residues. CDR1 LNHNV and CDR2 YYDKDF come from the germline V gene (reference sequence). V was pared by 0 bases and J by 8 bases, with 10 bases between. The CDR3 nucleotides are TGTGCCACCAGCAGAGAGGACAGTGGGGGCTACACCTTC. Protein sequence: CATSREDSGGYTF.

V is TRBV30 and J is TRBJ1-1; D unresolved. The CDR3 spans 11 residues. V dropped 3 bases and J dropped 1 base, with 3 bases sitting between them. Per the germline V gene, CDR1 is GTSNPN and CDR2 is SVGIG (reference sequence). The CDR3 DNA follows: TGTGCCTGGAGAAGGAACACTGAAGCTTTCTTT. Translation gives CAWRRNTEAFF. The full variable domain, its missing parts supplied by reference TRBV30 and TRBJ1-1, is SQTIHQWPATLVQPVGSPLSLECTVEGTSNPNLYWYRQAAGRGLQLLFYSVGIGQISSEVPQNLSASRPQDRQFILSSKKLLLSDSGFYLCAWRRNTEAFFGQGTRLTVV.

Note on this clone: A junction boundary mismatches the germline segment, possibly from a read error. The rearrangement joins TRBV4-1 to TRBJ1-4; 7 bases agree with TRBD1. The CDR3 is 12 amino acids. CDR1 is MGHRA, CDR2 YSYEKL, per germline. CDR3: CASSQDPGQPLF. The CDR3 DNA follows: TGCGCCAGCAGCCAAGACCCGGGACAGCCTCTGTTT.

The chain recombines TRBV5-4 with TRBJ1-5, with a weak D call TRBD1 (5 bases). Germline values: CDR1 SGHNT, CDR2 YYREEE (reference sequence). The V end lost 5 bases, the J end lost 9 bases, and 15 bases lay between the germline ends. This CDR3 has 13 amino acids. CDR3 loop: CASSRDLTGPQHF. CDR3 nucleotides: TGTGCCAGCAGTCGGGACCTCACAGGGCCCCAGCATTTT. The variable domain in full, completed from reference TRBV5-4 and TRBJ1-5, reads ETGVTQSPTHLIKTRGQQVTLRCSSQSGHNTVSWYQQALGQGPQFIFQYYREEENGRGNFPPRFSGLQFPNYSSELNVNALELDDSALYLCASSRDLTGPQHFGDGTRLSIL.

The V and J genes are TRBV7-2 and TRBJ1-1, with a weak D call TRBD1 (5 bases). The length of the CDR3 is 15 residues. V lost 5 bases to trimming and J lost 1 base, with 14 bases between them. CDR1 SGHTA and CDR2 FQGNSA come from the germline V gene. The CDR3 coding sequence is TGTGCCAGCAGCCAGGGACGGATTAAGAACACTGAAGCTTTCTTT. Translated: CASSQGRIKNTEAFF.

The rearrangement uses TRBV28 and TRBJ1-4, with 9 bases lining up with TRBD1. The CDR3 contains 15 residues. V trimming: 1 base; J trimming: 14 bases; junction bases outside the gene matches: 11. CDR1 and CDR2 from the germline V gene are MDHEN and SYDVKM. CDR3 coding DNA: TGTGCCAGCAGTTTATCCGGACAGGGGCGGGGGCCCCTGTTTTTT. Its translation is CASSLSGQGRGPLFF.

The V and J genes are TRBV5-5 and TRBJ1-1; D ambiguous. Trimming took off 4 bases at V and 0 bases at J, with 13 bases between the two ends. The CDR3 runs 15 residues. The germline V gene has CDR1 SGHKS and CDR2 YYEKEE (reference sequence). The CDR3, as DNA: TGTGCCAGCAGCCCCACAACACGGGTGAACACTGAAGCTTTCTTT. It encodes CASSPTTRVNTEAFF.

The rearrangement uses TRBV2 and TRBJ1-5; 9 bases fit TRBD1. J lost 6 bases, V lost 5 bases, and 5 bases had no gene match. The CDR3 sequence is 14 residues long. Germline assignment: CDR1 SNHLY and CDR2 FYNNEI. The CDR3 sequence: CASSTGTGLQPQHF. The CDR3 DNA reads TGTGCCAGCAGTACCGGGACAGGGCTTCAGCCCCAGCATTTT.